Included here is one T cell receptor beta chain sequence, with context. This entry belongs to a study of blood T cell repertoires in COVID-19. Study at large: Acute-phase and convalescent COVID-19 samples originated in the United States, Italy and Spain. Sources were T cells, B-cell-depleted T cells, or PBMCs; the material itself was cDNA or gDNA.

Authors' analysis steps: Reference gene primer amplification gave estimated nucleated cell counts. This table comes from immunoSEQ multiplex PCR, and its TCRdb copy is limited to in-frame clones, with some not included. From that table come the V and J calls and clone size; the DNA was used to work out D and trimming. Here the sample spans some 300,000 clones, 86% being singletons. The V and J ends lost 0 bases and 15 bases respectively, with 10 bases between them. Germline CDR1 and CDR2: SGHRS and YFSETQ. This CDR3 comprises 11 residues. Input material: peripheral blood. This chain joins TRBV5-1 and TRBJ2-1; D might be TRBD2 (5 bases). The TCR originated in a woman aged 70-85 years with COVID-19, enrolled during active disease. CDR3 loop: CASSLEGARFF. In DNA, the CDR3 is TGCGCCAGCAGCTTGGAGGGAGCGCGGTTCTTC.